The present T cell receptor (beta chain) was sequenced within a study of T cells in Graves' hyperthyroidism and ophthalmopathy. The study's findings and limits: Classification by a 13 V-J model distinguished ophthalmopathy from stable hyperthyroidism.

Clinical symptoms, serum thyroxine and TRAb, thyroid ultrasound and orbital computed tomography were used for the diagnoses. V was clipped by 5 bases and J by 5 bases; unmatched bases: 13. This CDR3 region has 16 residues. Worth noting for this clonotype: Antigen specificity is unknown.

RNA transcripts yielded amplified TCR beta CDR3 regions. Carried out on the TCR CDR3, a first-round RT-PCR used the HTBI primer set. One entry per CDR3 protein results from TCRdb running MiXCR on the multiplex PCR reads. The sample lists 500,000 or so distinct CDR3 sequences, about a sixth occurring once. The clonotype originates from a woman younger than 30 with Graves' ophthalmopathy. The chain recombines TRBV12-3 or TRBV12-4 with TRBJ1-2; 8 bases are a match to TRBD1. Material: blood. CDR3 amino acids: CASSELAGGLSYGYTF. CDR3 in DNA: TGTGCCAGCAGTGAATTGGCAGGGGGCCTCTCTTATGGCTACACCTTC.